This paragraph covers one TCR beta chain sequence. Its antigen is currently unknown. This sample is part of a study of T cells in Graves' hyperthyroidism and ophthalmopathy. Points from the study as a whole: Stable hyperthyroidism was separated from ophthalmopathy by a model based on 13 V-J features.

Trimming took off 0 bases at V and 2 bases at J, with 7 bases between the two ends. Per germline, CDR1 SGHTA and CDR2 FQGTGA. The CDR3 has 14 amino acids. The TCR beta CDR3 regions underwent amplification using RNA transcripts as the source. Carried out on the TCR CDR3, a first-round RT-PCR used the HTBI primer set. TCRdb re-called the multiplex PCR reads through MiXCR, storing one row per CDR3 protein. Of about 520,000 distinct CDR3 sequences listed, roughly a quarter are singletons. The chain combines TRBV7-3 with TRBJ1-1; D not certain. The sequence derives from a woman aged 25 to 39 with Graves' ophthalmopathy. Sequenced: blood. The DNA of the CDR3 is TGTGCCAGCAGCTTAACAGGTTACAACACTGAAGCTTTCTTT. Protein product: CASSLTGYNTEAFF.